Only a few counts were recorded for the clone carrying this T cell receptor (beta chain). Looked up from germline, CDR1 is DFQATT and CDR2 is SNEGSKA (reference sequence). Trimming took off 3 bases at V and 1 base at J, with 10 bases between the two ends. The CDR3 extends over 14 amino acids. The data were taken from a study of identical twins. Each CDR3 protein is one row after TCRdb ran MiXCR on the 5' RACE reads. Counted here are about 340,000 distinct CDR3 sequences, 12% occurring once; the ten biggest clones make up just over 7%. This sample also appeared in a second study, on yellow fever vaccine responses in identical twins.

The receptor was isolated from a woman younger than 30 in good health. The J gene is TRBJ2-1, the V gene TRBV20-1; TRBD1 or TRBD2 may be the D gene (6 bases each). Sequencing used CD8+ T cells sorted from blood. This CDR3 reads CSASAGTSYNEQFF. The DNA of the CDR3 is TGCAGTGCTAGCGCGGGGACATCCTACAATGAGCAGTTCTTC.